This TCR beta chain was obtained from a study of T cells in placental villitis. Turning to the overall study: The study tested an allograft-versus-infection hypothesis by comparing placental TCR-beta repertoires in villitis of unknown etiology, unaffected controls matched for gestational age, and infectious villitis. Overall study results and their limits: Bulk tissue sequencing could not distinguish helper, regulatory or cytotoxic T cells, nor maternal versus fetal T cells, and excluded gamma-delta receptors. Small amounts of decidua were contained in the paraffin blocks, so some of the captured T cells, especially in controls, may have been decidual rather than villous infiltrates. CMV-specific clone frequencies were lower in villitis of unknown etiology than in infectious CMV cases (roughly 0.001 vs 0.011), and villitis of unknown etiology did not differ from controls on this measure.

V is cut by 10 bases and J by 0 bases, and the space between the germline ends is 16 bases. The CDR3 measures 14 amino acids from cysteine to phenylalanine. The kept DNA is CDR3 alone, 42 bases in frame from the first base. Reading the germline V gene (reference sequence) gives CDR1 SGHNT and CDR2 YYREEE. TCR-beta CDR3 regions were amplified from genomic DNA with the immunoSEQ v4 bias-controlled multiplex PCR assay, run blinded to group allocation. To estimate the quantities of nucleated cells and T cells in each sample, reference gene primers were included together with the TCR-beta primers. Sequencing of the libraries was performed on an Illumina MiSeq with a 100-cycle paired-end protocol. In the source study's methods: Diversity and richness were calculated in immunoSEQ Analyzer software; richness by iChao1, clonality based on Pielou evenness and Shannon diversity (0-1, higher means less diverse). CDR3 amino acid sequences with V/J genes were queried against VDJdb for CMV, EBV and influenza A specificities using confidence 3 and substitution 2. The Morisita-Horn index was used to assess how much TCR-beta amino acid clonotypes overlapped between the villitis of unknown etiology, infectious villitis and control repertoires. As stored in TCRdb, this immuneACCESS dataset retains in-frame rearrangements with V and J assigned. A fraction of the clones does not appear; measured against another copy, unresolved V genes explain less than half of the discrepancy, and the remainder lacks a known reason. V and J calls and clone size come straight from that table; D and trimming were deduced from the DNA. The sample table records several thousand clones; 78% of these occur just once. The ten biggest clones cover about 8.6% of the sample.

About this clone itself: The antigen it binds to is not known. Base qualities are not at hand, and no much larger clone is one base apart.

Five infectious villitis placentae, four with confirmed cytomegalovirus and one with Toxoplasma gondii, were included and were not matched to other groups. The mothers in the infectious villitis group were younger, had smaller fetuses, and delivered preterm or had intrauterine demise in a couple of cases. After delivery, placentae were collected and subjected to gross and histological evaluation prior to the selection of archival tissue. Five 10-micron scrolls were cut from each FFPE block, and DNA was isolated using the AllPrep DNA/RNA FFPE Tissue kit. DNA concentration and purity were checked by NanoDrop, and RNA quality was assessed on a Bioanalyzer.

The material sequenced was placental tissue containing maternal and fetal cells. The TCR was taken from a human patient with infectious villitis; the placental T cells may come from both mother and fetus. In this chain, TRBV5-4 is recombined with TRBJ1-1, with TRBD1 perhaps the D gene, on 6 matching bases. The DNA sequence is given as TGTGCCGGCGGAACAGGGATCGTGAACACTGAAGCTTTCTTT. Its translation is CAGGTGIVNTEAFF.